This TCR beta chain was captured by sequencing in a study of blood T cell repertoires in COVID-19 (dated by TCRdb to 2020 to 2021). Study-wide context: Samples covering the acute and convalescent phases of COVID-19 were provided by collaborators in the United States, Italy and Spain. The prospective study material was composed of cDNA or gDNA derived from T cells, B-cell-depleted T cells, or PBMCs. Deeply sampled blood TCRbeta repertoires from subjects exposed to, actively infected with, or recovered from COVID-19 were included in the dataset. The repertoires were released in a freely available public database intended as a resource for research on the immune response to SARS-CoV-2. The samples were drawn from the first 160 participants of the ongoing ImmuneRACE study and from roughly 1,300 subjects provided by 6 global collaborators. Sample metadata almost always included a de-identified subject ID, COVID-19 status, age in years and sex. Where available, HLA class I and class II types were taken from metadata supplied by the sample provider and were not determined by assay-based typing. The paper's findings and limits, for the study overall: How much clinical and demographic metadata was included differed by source and by participant, and the metadata was provided uncurated.

Samples from volunteer blood donors who had recovered from COVID-19 were contributed by a second Seattle source. Each collaborating institution followed its own protocols to collect whole blood in K2EDTA tubes. For TCRbeta analysis, collaborators shipped samples in one of three forms: frozen whole blood, isolated PBMCs, or DNA extracted from either of those sample types. Here V drops 2 bases and J drops 0 bases, and the junction holds 7 bases not matched to any gene. The germline V gene yields MNHEY for CDR1 and SVGEGT for CDR2. From cysteine to phenylalanine, the CDR3 is 17 amino acids long. The read is trimmed to its CDR3 DNA, 51 bases read in frame from base 1. In its sample, this clone was seen once. Its binding antigen is unknown. No base quality values were provided; no much bigger clone lies one nucleotide off. TCRbeta CDR3 regions were amplified from genomic DNA using the immunoSEQ Assay, a bias-controlled multiplex PCR. The authors' pipeline ran thus. The number of nucleated cells in each sample was estimated from the amplification of reference gene primers within the assay. Sequence reads were collapsed and filtered to measure the absolute abundance of every unique TCRbeta CDR3 rearrangement. For each sample, productive Simpson clonality was calculated as the square root of Simpson's diversity index across productive rearrangements. Not all clones reach the TCRdb copy of this immuneACCESS table, which keeps in-frame sequences only. Checked studies attribute under half of the gap to unresolved V genes and leave the rest unexplained. D and trimming come from the DNA, and the V and J calls and clone size come from that table. The sample table records roughly 250,000 clones; 88% of these occur just once. The ten biggest clones cover about 4.1% of the sample.

The source is a man between 60 and 70 years old who had recovered from COVID-19. The specimen sequenced was peripheral blood. The chain uses TRBV6-2 or TRBV6-3 and TRBJ2-7; 10 bases in the junction line up with TRBD1. The CDR3 is CASSYLLGQGSSYEQYF. The DNA is TGTGCCAGCAGTTACCTTTTGGGACAGGGGTCCTCCTACGAGCAGTACTTC.